This TCR delta chain was obtained from a study of gamma-delta T cells after stem cell transplantation. Germline V gene lookup returns CDR1 NSMFDY and CDR2 ISSIKDK. The CDR3 contains 22 residues when both ends are counted. With respect to this clone: The DNA is omitted, as the CDR3 cannot be located on it reliably, and the CDR3 follows TCRdb's listing. The same CDR3 can be traced to other DNA sequences in this sample.

TCRdb redid the clone calls on the RT-PCR reads with CATT. The sample contains roughly 1,600 delta-chain clones, over 5.5% of which appear only once. The V and J genes are TRAV29/DV5 and TRDJ1; TRDD3, the D gene given by the table, was not confirmed from the DNA. Sequenced input: gamma-delta T cells. This TCR was sampled from a human donor. It is not recorded whose cells these are; they may come from a transplant donor. The CDR3 reads CSVLLCSKRDGTGGSHTDKLIF.